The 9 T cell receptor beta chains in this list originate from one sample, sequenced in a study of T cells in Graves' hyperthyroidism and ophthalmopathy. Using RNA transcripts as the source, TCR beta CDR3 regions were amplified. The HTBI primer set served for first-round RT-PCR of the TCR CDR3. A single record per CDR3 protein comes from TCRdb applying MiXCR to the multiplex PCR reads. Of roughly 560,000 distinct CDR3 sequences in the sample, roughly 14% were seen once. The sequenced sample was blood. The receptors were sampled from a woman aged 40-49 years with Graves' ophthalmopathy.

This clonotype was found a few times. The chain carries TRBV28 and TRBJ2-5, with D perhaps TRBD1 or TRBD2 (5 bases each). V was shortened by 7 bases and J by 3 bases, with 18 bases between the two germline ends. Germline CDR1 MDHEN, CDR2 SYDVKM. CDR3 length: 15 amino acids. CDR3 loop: CASTSARVGEETQYF. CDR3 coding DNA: TGTGCCAGCACCTCGGCGAGGGTAGGGGAAGAGACCCAGTACTTC.

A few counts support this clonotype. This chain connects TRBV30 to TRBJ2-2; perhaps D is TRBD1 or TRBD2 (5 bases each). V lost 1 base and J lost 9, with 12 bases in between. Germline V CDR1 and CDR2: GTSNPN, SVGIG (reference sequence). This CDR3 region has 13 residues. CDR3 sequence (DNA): TGTGCCTGGAGTGCAAGGGGACCGAGGGAGCTGTTTTTT. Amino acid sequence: CAWSARGPRELFF.

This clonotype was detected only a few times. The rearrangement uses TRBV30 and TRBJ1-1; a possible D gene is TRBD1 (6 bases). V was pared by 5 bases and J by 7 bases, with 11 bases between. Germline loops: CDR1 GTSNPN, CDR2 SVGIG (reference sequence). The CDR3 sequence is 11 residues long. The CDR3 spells CAWDRFLEAFF. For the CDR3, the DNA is TGTGCCTGGGACAGGTTCCTTGAAGCTTTCTTT. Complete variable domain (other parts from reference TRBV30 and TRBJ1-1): SQTIHQWPATLVQPVGSPLSLECTVEGTSNPNLYWYRQAAGRGLQLLFYSVGIGQISSEVPQNLSASRPQDRQFILSSKKLLLSDSGFYLCAWDRFLEAFFGQGTRLTVV.

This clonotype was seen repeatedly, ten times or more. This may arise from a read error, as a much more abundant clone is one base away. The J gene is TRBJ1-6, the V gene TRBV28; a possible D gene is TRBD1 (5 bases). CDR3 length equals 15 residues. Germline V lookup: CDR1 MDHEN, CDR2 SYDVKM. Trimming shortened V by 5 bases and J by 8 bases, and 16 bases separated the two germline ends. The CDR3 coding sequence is TGTGCCAGCAGTACTCCCAGGGCGGCCGATTCACCCCTCCACTTT. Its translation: CASSTPRAADSPLHF.

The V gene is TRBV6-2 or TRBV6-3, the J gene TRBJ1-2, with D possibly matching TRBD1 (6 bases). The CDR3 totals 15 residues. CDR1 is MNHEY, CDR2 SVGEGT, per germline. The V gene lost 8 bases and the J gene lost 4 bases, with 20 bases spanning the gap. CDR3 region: CASVFQGFLSYGYTF. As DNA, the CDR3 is TGTGCCAGCGTATTCCAGGGGTTTCTCTCCTATGGCTACACCTTC.

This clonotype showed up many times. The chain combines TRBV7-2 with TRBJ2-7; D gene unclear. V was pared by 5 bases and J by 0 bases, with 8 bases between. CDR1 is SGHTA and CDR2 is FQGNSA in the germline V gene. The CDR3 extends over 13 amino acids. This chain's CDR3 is CASSPPASYEQYF. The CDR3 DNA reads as TGTGCCAGCAGCCCCCCGGCCTCCTACGAGCAGTACTTC.

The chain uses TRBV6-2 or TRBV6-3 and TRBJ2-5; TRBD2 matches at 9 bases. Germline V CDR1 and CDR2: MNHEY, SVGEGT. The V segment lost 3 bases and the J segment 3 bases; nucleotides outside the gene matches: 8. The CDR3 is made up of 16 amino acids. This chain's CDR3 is CASSYLVAGGEETQYF. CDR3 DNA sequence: TGTGCCAGCAGTTATTTAGTGGCGGGAGGGGAAGAGACCCAGTACTTC.

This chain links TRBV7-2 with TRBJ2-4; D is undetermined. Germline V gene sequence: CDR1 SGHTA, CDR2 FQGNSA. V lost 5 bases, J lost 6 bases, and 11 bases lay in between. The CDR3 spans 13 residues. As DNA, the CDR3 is TGTGCCAGCAGCCCCCGGACGCCAAACATTCAGTACTTC. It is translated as CASSPRTPNIQYF.

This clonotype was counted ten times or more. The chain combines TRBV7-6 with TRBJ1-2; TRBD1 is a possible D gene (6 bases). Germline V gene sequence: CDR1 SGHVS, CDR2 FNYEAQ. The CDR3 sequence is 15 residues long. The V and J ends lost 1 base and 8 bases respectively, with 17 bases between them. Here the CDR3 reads CASSLGGGQGSGYTF. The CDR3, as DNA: TGTGCCAGCAGCTTAGGCGGTGGGCAGGGGAGCGGCTACACCTTC.